This entry lists 3 T cell receptor beta chains sequenced from one sample in a study of beta chain features in type 1 diabetes (dated by TCRdb to the late 2010s). Library method: the immunoSEQ multiplex PCR assay. The entire isolated RNA was reverse transcribed using the High Capacity cDNA Reverse Transcription Kit, and thus expressed TCRB transcripts were sequenced. Entries here come from immuneACCESS through TCRdb and include only in-frame sequences with V and J called. Some clones fail to appear in such tables; in the studies checked, an unresolved V gene covers under half of the shortfall, and the cause of the remainder is unknown. This sample has fewer than 200,000 clones in its table, and around 13% of those were observed once. The ten largest make up around 0.63% of the sample. The sequenced material came from central memory CD4+ T cells from blood. These receptors were collected from a woman between 18 and 30 years old in good health.

V and J are TRBV7-9 and TRBJ1-4; D may be TRBD1 (6 bases). Germline-derived CDR1 and CDR2 are SEHNR and FQNEAQ (reference sequence). The CDR3 contains 15 residues. Trimming shortened V by 4 bases and J by 5 bases, and 14 bases separated the two germline ends. The CDR3 is CASSSSRRGNEKLFF. As DNA, the CDR3 is TGTGCCAGCAGCTCCAGCCGCAGGGGAAATGAAAAACTGTTTTTT.

This clone was observed a handful of times. V usage is TRBV7-2 and J usage is TRBJ2-5, with TRBD2 identical over 7 bases. The V gene end was trimmed by 2 bases and the J gene end by 5 bases; junction bases not matched to a gene: 2. This CDR3 is built from 13 residues. Germline values: CDR1 SGHTA, CDR2 FQGNSA. The DNA for the CDR3 is TGTGCCAGCAGCTTACGGGGGGACGAGACCCAGTACTTC. It translates to CASSLRGDETQYF.

The chain recombines TRBV28 with TRBJ2-5, with D hard to call. Trimming took 7 bases from V and 2 from J, leaving 17 bases between them. Germline V gene lookup returns CDR1 MDHEN and CDR2 SYDVKM. The length of the CDR3 is 15 residues. CDR3 DNA sequence: TGTGCCAGCACCCCCGAGGTAACATATCAAGAGACCCAGTACTTC. This sequence encodes CASTPEVTYQETQYF.